The next 2 T cell receptor beta chains were all read from a single sample in a study of shared T cell receptors in the human thymus. Here immunoSEQ multiplex PCR was the method, and the copy in TCRdb shows in-frame clones only, minus some. Among about 380,000 clones listed, approximately 95% were seen once. The sample comprised thymocytes. Receptors originate from a human donor.

The chain recombines TRBV4-2 with TRBJ2-5; perhaps TRBD2 as D (5 bases). CDR1 and CDR2 (germline): LGHNA, YNFKEQ. V was shortened by 2 bases and J by 2 bases, with 15 bases between the two germline ends. The CDR3 totals 16 residues. CDR3 amino acids: CASSQHTGSRQETQYF. CDR3 DNA: TGTGCCAGCAGCCAACATACGGGGTCCCGTCAAGAGACCCAGTACTTC.

The V and J genes are TRBV9 and TRBJ2-2; TRBD1 matches 12 bases. The germline CDR1 and CDR2 sequences are SGDLS and YYNGEE. The CDR3 is made up of 16 amino acids. Trimming cost V 4 bases and J 7 bases; bases outside gene matches: 8. The CDR3 DNA reads as TGTGCCAGCAGCCCGGGGACAGGGGGCGCGGACGGGGAGCTGTTTTTT. As protein: CASSPGTGGADGELFF.